The next 22 T cell receptor beta chains were all read from a single sample in a study of shared clonotypes between healthy human individuals. The assay was immunoSEQ multiplex PCR, and TCRdb's table has in-frame clones only and misses some. The sample yields 1.5 million to 2.5 million clones, about 95% seen once. Naive CD8 cells comprised CD45RO-negative, CCR7-positively selected cells, excluding terminally differentiated effector memory CD45RA+ cells. Sequencing input: naive CD8+ T cells sorted from blood. The receptor source for this set is a man between 18 and 35 years old in good health.

This clone appeared a few times. This chain joins TRBV5-4 and TRBJ1-2; D perhaps matches TRBD1 (5 bases). The V end lost 2 bases, the J end lost 7 bases, and 12 bases lay between the germline ends. Germline CDR1 SGHNT, CDR2 YYREEE (reference sequence). The CDR3 covers 13 residues. For the CDR3, the DNA is TGTGCCAGCAGCTTCGGGGGTAGCGGTGGCTACACCTTC. Translated: CASSFGGSGGYTF.

The V and J genes are TRBV4-3 and TRBJ2-1; D might be TRBD1 or TRBD2, each matching 5 bases. The V and J ends lost 0 bases and 7 bases respectively, with 22 bases between them. The CDR3 sequence is 18 residues long. Germline V lookup: CDR1 LGHNA, CDR2 YSLEER. CDR3 sequence: CASSQDGGGRGRVNEQFF. CDR3 bases: TGCGCCAGCAGCCAAGACGGCGGCGGACGGGGCAGGGTTAATGAGCAGTTCTTC.

On this clone itself: Within the sample, other DNA sequences also encode this same CDR3. This chain joins TRBV7-9 and TRBJ1-2, with TRBD1 as a possible D gene (5 bases). Trimming cost V 5 bases and J 0 bases, with 10 bases left between them. CDR1 SEHNR and CDR2 FQNEAQ come from the germline V gene (reference sequence). The CDR3 extends over 14 amino acids. The CDR3 DNA is TGTGCCAGCAGCCCCACAGGAGCTAACTATGGCTACACCTTC. Protein product: CASSPTGANYGYTF. Complete variable domain (other parts from reference TRBV7-9 and TRBJ1-2): DTGVSQNPRHKITKRGQNVTFRCDPISEHNRLYWYRQTLGQGPEFLTYFQNEAQLEKSRLLSDRFSAERPKGSFSTLEIQRTEQGDSAMYLCASSPTGANYGYTFGSGTRLTVV.

V is TRBV9 and J is TRBJ2-7, with 10 bases identical to TRBD2. Trimming took 3 bases from V and 2 from J; bases not matched to a gene: 5. There are 15 residues in the CDR3. Looked up from germline, CDR1 is SGDLS and CDR2 is YYNGEE. CDR3 coding DNA: TGTGCCAGCAGCGCCTCTAGCGGGGGTGCCTACGAGCAGTACTTC. Residues: CASSASSGGAYEQYF.

The chain joins TRBV11-2 to TRBJ2-7; tentative D call: TRBD1 (6 bases). The germline gives CDR1 SGHAT, CDR2 FQNNGV. There are 15 residues in the CDR3. V dropped 3 bases and J dropped 5 bases, with 17 bases sitting between them. CDR3 DNA sequence: TGTGCCAGCAGCTTGGGGGCGGCGGGTAGACACGAGCAGTACTTC. Protein product: CASSLGAAGRHEQYF.

The J gene is TRBJ2-1, the V gene TRBV30, with D hard to call. Trimming removed 1 base from V and 7 bases from J, with 8 bases in between. The CDR3 spans 12 residues. Germline V gene lookup returns CDR1 GTSNPN and CDR2 SVGIG (reference sequence). The CDR3 DNA is TGTGCCTGGAGTGGGCCTACGAATGAGCAGTTCTTC. Protein product: CAWSGPTNEQFF.

The count of this clone is one. The gene calls are TRBV7-9 and TRBJ2-6; D gene unclear. The V end was cut by 6 bases, the J end by 0 bases, with 6 bases between. Germline CDR1 reads SEHNR; CDR2 reads FQNEAQ (reference sequence). The CDR3 consists of 14 residues. The CDR3 loop is CASRSPSGANVLTF. The CDR3 DNA reads TGTGCCAGCAGAAGCCCCTCTGGGGCCAACGTCCTGACTTTC.

This rearrangement joins TRBV7-9 to TRBJ2-7; tentative D call: TRBD1 (6 bases). There are 14 residues in the CDR3. The V gene's germline CDR1 is SEHNR and CDR2 FQNEAQ (reference sequence). Between the trimmed V and J ends, which lost 7 bases and 1 base, there was a span of 14 bases. CDR3 nucleotide sequence: TGTGCCAGCACCTGGCGGACAGATTCCTACGAGCAGTACTTC. Translated: CASTWRTDSYEQYF.

A single count supports this clone. The V and J genes are TRBV5-6 and TRBJ2-7; the match to TRBD2 covers 12 bases. This CDR3 contains 18 residues. J gave up 7 bases and V 2 bases, and 16 bases lay outside the gene matches. CDR1 is SGHDT and CDR2 is YYEEEE in the germline V gene. DNA of the CDR3: TGTGCCAGCAGCTTAGATACTAGCGGGAGGTCCCCTTGGATGGAGCAGTACTTC. Residues: CASSLDTSGRSPWMEQYF.

The chain links TRBV27 to TRBJ1-2, with 8 bases aligning to TRBD1. Germline CDR1 and CDR2: MNHEY and SMNVEV (reference sequence). There are 16 residues in the CDR3. Trimming removed 6 bases from V and 6 bases from J; junction bases left unmatched: 15. The CDR3 region is CASRRTGKNSGDGYTF. The CDR3 nucleotides read TGTGCCAGCAGAAGGACAGGGAAAAACTCGGGAGATGGCTACACCTTC.

This chain joins TRBV28 and TRBJ2-7, with 7 bases fitting TRBD2. The V gene's germline CDR1 is MDHEN and CDR2 SYDVKM. The CDR3 is 15 amino acids. V lost 7 bases, J lost 2 bases, and 11 bases stayed unmatched. This CDR3 is CASTFSPGTTYEQYF. Here the CDR3 DNA reads TGTGCCAGCACCTTCTCCCCAGGGACTACCTACGAGCAGTACTTC.

The chain has TRBV6-1 and TRBJ2-1; D is perhaps TRBD1 (6 bases). The germline V gene has CDR1 MNHNS and CDR2 SASEGT. V was shortened by 2 bases and J by 6 bases, with 11 bases between the two germline ends. The CDR3 length is 14 residues. The CDR3 region has the DNA TGTGCCAGCAGTGAATCTGGGGGCCCCAATGAGCAGTTCTTC. The encoded protein is CASSESGGPNEQFF.

The chain has TRBV13 and TRBJ2-7; no reliable D call. V was pared by 2 bases and J by 0 bases, with 14 bases between. The V gene's germline CDR1 is PRHDT and CDR2 FYEKMQ (reference sequence). This CDR3 is 16 amino acids long. In DNA form, the CDR3 reads TGTGCCAGCAGCTTATTGGGCGGCCAAGTCTCCTACGAGCAGTACTTC. Translated: CASSLLGGQVSYEQYF.

This chain uses TRBV19 with TRBJ2-1; 10 positions match TRBD2. V shed 3 bases and J 3 bases; nucleotides not matched to a gene: 8. The CDR3 consists of 17 residues. Germline lookup yields CDR1 LNHDA and CDR2 SQIVND (reference sequence). The CDR3 reads CASSMERTSGIYNEQFF. The CDR3 DNA reads as TGTGCCAGTAGTATGGAGAGGACTAGCGGAATCTACAATGAGCAGTTCTTC.

The chain recombines TRBV5-8 with TRBJ2-7, with TRBD1 matching 10 bases. J gave up 1 base and V 5 bases, and 3 bases lay outside the gene matches. Looked up from germline, CDR1 is SGHTS and CDR2 is YDEGEE. The CDR3 totals 14 residues. CDR3 DNA sequence: TGTGCCAGCAGTCCGGGACAGGGGTCCTACGAGCAGTACTTC. Residues: CASSPGQGSYEQYF. Filled out from reference TRBV5-8 and TRBJ2-7, the complete variable domain reads EAGVTQSPTHLIKTRGQQATLRCSPISGHTSVYWYQQALGLGLQFLLWYDEGEERNRGNFPPRFSGRQFPNYSSELNVNALELEDSALYLCASSPGQGSYEQYFGPGTRLTVT.

The chain recombines TRBV27 with TRBJ2-1; maybe TRBD2 (5 bases). This CDR3 contains 14 residues. Per the germline V gene, CDR1 is MNHEY and CDR2 is SMNVEV (reference sequence). V lost 7 bases and J 5 bases, leaving 15 bases between the germline ends. The CDR3 DNA reads as TGTGCCAGCACCATATCCCCCGGGAACAATGAGCAGTTCTTC. Encoded protein: CASTISPGNNEQFF.

The sample holds one count of this clone. The chain uses TRBV19 and TRBJ2-7, with 11 bases lining up with TRBD2. There are 17 residues in the CDR3. V shed 6 bases, J shed 8 bases, and the junction held 18 bases outside the gene matches. Germline V gene sequence: CDR1 LNHDA, CDR2 SQIVND (reference sequence). The CDR3 sequence: CASSETGTSGPDGKQYF. The CDR3 nucleotides read TGTGCCAGTAGCGAGACTGGGACTAGCGGTCCGGATGGAAAGCAGTACTTC.

Of note for this clone: This sample includes further DNA sequences coding for the same CDR3. The chain couples TRBV7-9 to TRBJ2-2; D remains ambiguous. V was pared by 5 bases and J by 6 bases, with 13 bases between. The CDR3 runs 14 residues. Germline lookup yields CDR1 SEHNR and CDR2 FQNEAQ (reference sequence). For the CDR3, the DNA is TGTGCCAGCAGCACAGCTGTCGAATCCGGGGAGCTGTTTTTT. Residues: CASSTAVESGELFF. Supplemented by reference TRBV7-9 and TRBJ2-2, the full variable domain reads DTGVSQNPRHKITKRGQNVTFRCDPISEHNRLYWYRQTLGQGPEFLTYFQNEAQLEKSRLLSDRFSAERPKGSFSTLEIQRTEQGDSAMYLCASSTAVESGELFFGEGSRLTVL.

V usage is TRBV4-1 and J usage is TRBJ1-1, with 8 bases identical to TRBD1. Trimming cost V 3 bases and J 1 base; bases outside gene matches: 4. Germline values: CDR1 MGHRA, CDR2 YSYEKL. The CDR3 is 15 residues long. The CDR3 loop is CASSQAGQGNTEAFF. CDR3 in DNA: TGCGCCAGCAGCCAGGCCGGACAGGGGAACACTGAAGCTTTCTTT.

This chain connects TRBV12-5 to TRBJ2-2; D not certain. This CDR3 spans 14 amino acids. CDR1 and CDR2 (germline): LGHNT, FRNRAP. The germline V and J ends were trimmed by 0 bases and 6 bases, with 8 bases remaining between them. The CDR3 loop is CASGLVLGAGELFF. CDR3 sequence (DNA): TGTGCTAGTGGTTTGGTACTGGGCGCCGGGGAGCTGTTTTTT.

This sequence joins TRBV27 and TRBJ2-1, with 8 bases fitting TRBD1. The CDR3 runs 18 residues. Germline lookup yields CDR1 MNHEY and CDR2 SMNVEV (reference sequence). V lost 6 bases and J lost 2; bases outside the gene matches: 15. CDR3 sequence: CASSRGQATRIPYNEQFF. In DNA form, the CDR3 reads TGTGCCAGCAGCCGGGGACAGGCAACGCGCATCCCCTACAATGAGCAGTTCTTC.

This chain uses TRBV11-3 with TRBJ1-1; unclear D gene. Germline values: CDR1 SGHNT, CDR2 YENEEA. This CDR3 region has 13 residues. V lost 1 base and J 1 base, leaving 4 bases between the germline ends. The CDR3 sequence is CASSLGQNTEAFF. CDR3 DNA sequence: TGTGCCAGCAGCTTAGGGCAGAACACTGAAGCTTTCTTT.